This T cell receptor beta chain was found in a study of T cells in women clearing cervical HPV infection (dated by TCRdb to 2016 to 2019). Background for the entire study: The cases were under 30 women with histologically confirmed HPV16-related CIN3 or worse, and 2 of these cases were invasive cancers. Among cases, blood sampling came a median of nearly 150 days after lesion detection, with an interquartile range of roughly 80 to 220 days. Controls were approximately 25 women whose single incident HPV16 infection cleared within 12 months without precancer or cancer developing. Five blinded duplicates per group were added as quality controls, giving 60 or so samples: about 50 participants and some ten replicates. Cases had a median age of almost 35 years compared with roughly 41 for controls, and baseline characteristics showed no significant differences between the groups. In the parent cohort, some 10,000 women aged 18 or older were enrolled in Guanacaste, Costa Rica, during about 1992 to 1995 and were followed for seven years. Nested within Costa Rica's Guanacaste HPV Natural History Study, an exploratory proof-of-principle case-control study compared TCR repertoires across cervical HPV16 outcomes. HLA typing was available for only a few women, so HLA type could not be excluded as a confounder. Cases and controls were matched on age within five years and on year of sample collection. Blood from cases was collected at the visit where the lesion was first found, while blood from controls was collected once the infection could no longer be detected.

Every participant had a single incident cervical HPV16 infection, and women with prevalent HPV16 infections were excluded. Cervical HPV DNA was detected by MY09/MY11 PCR and genotyped by dot-blot hybridization. Fifteen mL of heparinized blood were centrifuged, and the buffy coat was aliquoted, frozen at -30°C, then stored at -80°C. Genomic DNA was extracted from buffy coat specimens using QIAGEN kits. Spanning cysteine to phenylalanine, the CDR3 consists of 14 amino acids. Part of the CDR3 DNA is given, 33 bases translated from base 1. Between the V and J ends, shortened by 4 bases and 1 base respectively, the junction contains 10 bases. The germline V gene (reference sequence) provides CDR1 LNHDA and CDR2 SQIVND. Using the immunoSEQ assay, multiplex PCR amplified TCR beta CDR3 regions from an average of around 1.2 ug of genomic DNA per sample. Primer bias was corrected in the assay by using a complete synthetic TCR repertoire to establish an amplification baseline. The amplicons were sequenced using the Illumina platform. The original pipeline was this. Sequences were error-corrected by clustering with frequency ratios and a modified nearest-neighbor algorithm, then analyzed in the immunoSEQ Analyzer with IMGT gene definitions. At each rarefaction depth, TCR richness and evenness were averaged across 20 rarefaction repeats, and samples with fewer sequences than that depth were excluded. Wilcoxon rank sum tests with FDR correction were used to compare V, D and J gene relative abundances between the groups. In the blinded duplicates, the intraclass correlation was around 96% for TCR richness and averaged 76.4% across 66 gene segments. TCRdb stores this immuneACCESS table with in-frame sequences only. Part of the clones is absent; in the studies checked, under half of the shortfall reflects unresolved V genes, and no reason is known for the rest. V, J and clone size reflect that table, while D and trimming were determined from the DNA. The table held for this sample gives tens of thousands of clones. The top ten clones comprise more than 1.2% of the sample.

Turning to this clone: The antigen it binds to is not known. The read terminates 3 residues ahead of where the CDR3 ends, so the germline J gene completes it.

Results the study describes overall, beyond this receptor: Random forest classifiers combining richness and V gene abundances distinguished cases from controls with an estimated AUC of more than 0.8. The cross-sectional design could not show whether the associations came before the infection or were a result of it, and neither effector/memory subsets nor HPV-specific T cells were isolated. Cases had lower TRBV6-7 relative abundance than controls (0.11% versus 0.16%; Bonferroni P = 0.0008). CIN3+ cases had significantly higher TCR repertoire richness than controls across sequencing depths, but evenness did not differ between the groups. Because T-cell numbers per sample were unknown, differences in richness could reflect varying T-cell content rather than repertoire biology.

The receptor comes from a woman between 18 and 70 years old with a cervical HPV16 infection that either progressed to CIN3+ or cleared (not recorded which). Sequenced sample: blood buffy coat. The chain employs TRBV19 and TRBJ2-5; the best D guess is TRBD1, with 6 bases matching. The covered CDR3 bases are TGTGCCAGTAGTACGAGGACAGTCCAAGAGACC. Its protein product is CASSTRTVQET. The full-length CDR3 reads as CASSTRTVQETQYF.